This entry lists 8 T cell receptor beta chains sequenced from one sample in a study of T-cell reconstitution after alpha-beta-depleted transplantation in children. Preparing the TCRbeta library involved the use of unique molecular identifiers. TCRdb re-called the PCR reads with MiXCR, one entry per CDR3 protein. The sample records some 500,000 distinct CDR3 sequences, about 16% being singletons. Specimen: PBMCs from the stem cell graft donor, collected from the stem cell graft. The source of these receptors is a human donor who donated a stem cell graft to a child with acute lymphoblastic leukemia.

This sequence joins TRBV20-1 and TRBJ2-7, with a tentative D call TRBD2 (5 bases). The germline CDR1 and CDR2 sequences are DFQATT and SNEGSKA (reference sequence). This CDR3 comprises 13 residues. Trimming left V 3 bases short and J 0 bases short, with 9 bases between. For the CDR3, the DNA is TGCAGTGCTAGGAGGGTAAGCTCCTACGAGCAGTACTTC. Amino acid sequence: CSARRVSSYEQYF.

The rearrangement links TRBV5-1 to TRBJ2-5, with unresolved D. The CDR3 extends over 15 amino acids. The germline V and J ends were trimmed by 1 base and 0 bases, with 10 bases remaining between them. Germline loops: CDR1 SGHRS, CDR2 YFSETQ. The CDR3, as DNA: TGCGCCAGCAGCTTGCGAGGTGGACACCAAGAGACCCAGTACTTC. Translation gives CASSLRGGHQETQYF.

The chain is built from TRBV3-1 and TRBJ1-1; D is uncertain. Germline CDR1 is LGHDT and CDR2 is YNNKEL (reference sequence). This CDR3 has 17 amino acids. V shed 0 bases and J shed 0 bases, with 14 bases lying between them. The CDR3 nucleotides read TGTGCCAGCAGCCAAGATCACCCCCTGGCATTGAACACTGAAGCTTTCTTT. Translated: CASSQDHPLALNTEAFF.

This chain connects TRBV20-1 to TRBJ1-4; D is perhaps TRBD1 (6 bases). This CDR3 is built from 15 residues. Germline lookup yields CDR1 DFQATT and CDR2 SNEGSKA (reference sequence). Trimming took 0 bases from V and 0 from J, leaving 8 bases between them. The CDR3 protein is CSAREDSATNEKLFF. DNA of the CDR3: TGCAGTGCTAGAGAGGACAGCGCAACTAATGAAAAACTGTTTTTT.

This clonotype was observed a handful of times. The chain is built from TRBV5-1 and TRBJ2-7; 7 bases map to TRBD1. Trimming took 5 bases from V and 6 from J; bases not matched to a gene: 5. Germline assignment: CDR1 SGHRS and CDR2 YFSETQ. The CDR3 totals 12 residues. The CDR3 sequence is CASRARGSEQYF. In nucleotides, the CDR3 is TGCGCCAGCAGAGCCAGGGGGAGCGAGCAGTACTTC.

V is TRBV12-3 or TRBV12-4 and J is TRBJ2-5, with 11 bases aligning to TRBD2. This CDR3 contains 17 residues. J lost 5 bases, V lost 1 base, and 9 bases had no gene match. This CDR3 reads CASSLEVAGGPSETQYF. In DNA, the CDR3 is TGTGCCAGCAGTTTAGAAGTAGCGGGAGGGCCGAGCGAGACCCAGTACTTC.

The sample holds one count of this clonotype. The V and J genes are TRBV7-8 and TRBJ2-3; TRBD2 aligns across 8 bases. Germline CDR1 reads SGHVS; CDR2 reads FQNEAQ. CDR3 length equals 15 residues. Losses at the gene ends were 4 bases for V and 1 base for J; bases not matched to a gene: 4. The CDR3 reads CASSWGGLGTDTQYF. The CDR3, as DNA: TGTGCCAGCAGCTGGGGGGGACTAGGCACAGATACGCAGTATTTT.

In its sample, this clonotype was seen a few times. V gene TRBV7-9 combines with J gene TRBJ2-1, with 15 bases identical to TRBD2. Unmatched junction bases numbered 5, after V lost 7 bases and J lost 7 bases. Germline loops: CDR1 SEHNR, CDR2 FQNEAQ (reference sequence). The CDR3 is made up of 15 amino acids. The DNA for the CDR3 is TGTGCCAGCAACGGACTAGCGGGAGGGTGGAATGAGCAGTTCTTC. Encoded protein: CASNGLAGGWNEQFF.